The rows below give T cell receptor beta chains drawn from one sample of a study of response to subunit inactivated influenza vaccine. From the RT-PCR reads, TCRdb called clonotypes with MiXCR, one entry per CDR3 protein. The sample yields about 500,000 distinct CDR3 sequences, approximately 15% seen once. The sequenced sample was CD4+ T cells sorted from PBMCs, obtained less than 30 months after vaccination. The source is a man between 45 and 75 years old who received an inactivated influenza vaccine. CDR3s include the opening cysteine and the closing phenylalanine or tryptophan. A D gene is named only where the DNA matches it firmly. Clone size, where shown, is once, few, many, or a class for clones that have expanded.

d_call	cdr3_length	clone_size	j_call	v_call	cdr3_nt	cdr3_aa
.	14	.	TRBJ2-3	TRBV20-1	TGCAGTGCTAGAGGTAGCAGCGGCACAGATACGCAGTATTTT	CSARGSSGTDTQYF
TRBD2	15	.	TRBJ2-3	TRBV7-2	TGTGCCAGCAGCTTGCGGGAGGGCCTTGGAGATACGCAGTATTTT	CASSLREGLGDTQYF
.	16	many	TRBJ1-2	TRBV3-1	TGTGCCAGCAGCCAACCCGGCAGGGGCCATGCCTATGGCTACACCTTC	CASSQPGRGHAYGYTF
TRBD2	17	few	TRBJ2-2	TRBV24-1	TGTGCCACCGCCCGGACTAGCGGGGGCCTGAACACCGGGGAGCTGTTTTTT	CATARTSGGLNTGELFF
.	13	.	TRBJ2-4	TRBV7-2	TGTGCCAGCAGCTTGAAACTGGAGAACATTCAGTACTTC	CASSLKLENIQYF
.	14	few	TRBJ2-5	TRBV7-9	TGTGCCAGCAGCCGCCTCACTAGGGGAGAGACCCAGTACTTC	CASSRLTRGETQYF
TRBD2	15	few	TRBJ2-7	TRBV11-1	TGTGCCAGCAGCCCTCCGGGACTAGGGGACCAAGAGCAGTACTTC	CASSPPGLGDQEQYF
.	11	few	TRBJ1-4	TRBV24-1	TGTGCCACCACCAGGACTGTGAAACTGTTTTTT	CATTRTVKLFF
TRBD1	17	few	TRBJ2-7	TRBV6-2/TRBV6-3	TGTGCCAGCAGCTACAACAGGGGTCCCCATTTCGTCCACGAGCAGTACTTC	CASSYNRGPHFVHEQYF
.	17	.	TRBJ2-2	TRBV10-3	TGTGCCATCAGTGAGTCGAGACAAGGGGTGAACACCGGGGAGCTGTTTTTT	CAISESRQGVNTGELFF
.	13	few	TRBJ2-7	TRBV10-3	TGTGTCATCAGTGGGGGGACTCGCTACGAGCAGTACTTC	CVISGGTRYEQYF
TRBD2	13	.	TRBJ2-3	TRBV29-1	TGCAGCGTGGGGACTAGCGGGAGGGATACGCAGTATTTT	CSVGTSGRDTQYF
.	16	.	TRBJ1-5	TRBV24-1	TGTGCCACCAGTGATCAACAGGGAATTTGGGATCAGCCCCAGCATTTT	CATSDQQGIWDQPQHF
.	12	few	TRBJ2-3	TRBV7-2	TGTGCCAGCAGCTTATACGGCGATACGCAGTATTTT	CASSLYGDTQYF
.	14	.	TRBJ2-5	TRBV29-1	TGCAGCGTTGAAGAGGCGACAGGAAGGAGGACCCAGTACTTC	CSVEEATGRRTQYF
.	11	.	TRBJ2-1	TRBV7-9	TGTGCCGGGGGGACCAACAATGAGCAGTTCTTC	CAGGTNNEQFF
.	15	.	TRBJ2-5	TRBV20-1	TGCAGTGCCCCTGACCCCAGGGGAGTCCAAGAGACCCAGTACTTC	CSAPDPRGVQETQYF
TRBD2	16	once	TRBJ2-4	TRBV9	TGTGCCAGCAGCGCAACGGGACTAGCGGGAGGAAACATTCAGTACTTC	CASSATGLAGGNIQYF
TRBD2	15	.	TRBJ2-1	TRBV7-9	TGTGCCAGCAGCCCAGGTGGGGCTAGCGGCAATGAGCAGTTCTTC	CASSPGGASGNEQFF
.	13	.	TRBJ2-7	TRBV19	TGTGCCAGTAGTACCAGGGTAGACTACGAGCAGTACTTC	CASSTRVDYEQYF
TRBD1	13	few	TRBJ2-7	TRBV5-4	TGTGCCAGCAGCTTGGAGGGGGCGAGCGAGCAGTACTTC	CASSLEGASEQYF
.	13	many	TRBJ1-4	TRBV5-1	TGCGCCAGCAGCTTGCGTACTAATGAAAAACTGTTTTTT	CASSLRTNEKLFF
.	15	few	TRBJ1-1	TRBV5-1	TGCGCCAGCGTCAAAGGTACAGGGAGAGGCACTGAAGCTTTCTTT	CASVKGTGRGTEAFF
.	14	.	TRBJ2-7	TRBV15	TGTGCCACCAGCAGAGCCGGCGGTTCCTACGAGCAGTACTTC	CATSRAGGSYEQYF
.	14	.	TRBJ2-3	TRBV9	TGTGCCAGCAGCGTAGTCGAAGTCCGAGATACGCAGTATTTT	CASSVVEVRDTQYF
TRBD2	16	many	TRBJ2-7	TRBV29-1	TGCAGCGTTGAAGATCGGGTACTAGCGGGAAACTACGAGCAGTACTTC	CSVEDRVLAGNYEQYF
TRBD2	15	.	TRBJ2-3	TRBV28	TGTGCCGGCAGTCGCCTAGCGGGAGGGAGGAATACGCAGTATTTT	CAGSRLAGGRNTQYF
TRBD2	16	.	TRBJ2-2	TRBV20-1	TGCAGTGCTAGAGATCTAGCGGGGGGGAACACCGGGGAGCTGTTTTTT	CSARDLAGGNTGELFF
.	14	few	TRBJ1-3	TRBV6-1	TGTGCCACGGCCGGGGGAATAGCTGGAAACACCATATATTTT	CATAGGIAGNTIYF
.	12	many	TRBJ2-3	TRBV12-3/TRBV12-4	TGTGCCAGCAGTGCGGAGGGGCTTACGCAGTATTTT	CASSAEGLTQYF
TRBD1	15	few	TRBJ2-7	TRBV7-8	TGTGCCAGCAGCTTAACAGGGGGCCGGTCCTACGAGCAGTACTTC	CASSLTGGRSYEQYF
.	18	.	TRBJ2-6	TRBV24-1	TGTGCCACCAGTGATGCTCCGGGACGTAGCTCTGGGGCCAACGTCCTGACTTTC	CATSDAPGRSSGANVLTF
.	14	many	TRBJ1-1	TRBV7-6	TGTGCCAGCAGCTTAGCGTATGGGGAAACTGAAGCTTTCTTT	CASSLAYGETEAFF
TRBD2	16	.	TRBJ2-3	TRBV10-2	TGCGCCAGCAGTGAGCCGACTAGCCAAAGCACAGATACGCAGTATTTT	CASSEPTSQSTDTQYF
.	17	.	TRBJ2-2	TRBV6-2/TRBV6-3	TGTGCCAGCGGCAGGGTACGGCGGGAAAGAAGTTCCGGGGAGCTGTTTTTT	CASGRVRRERSSGELFF
TRBD2	16	.	TRBJ2-3	TRBV7-2	TGTGCCAGCAGCTCCCGGACTAGCGGGAGGGTAGATACGCAGTATTTT	CASSSRTSGRVDTQYF
.	13	.	TRBJ2-1	TRBV4-1	TGCGCCAGCAGCCAAGATAGGAGGTCAGAGCAGTTCTTC	CASSQDRRSEQFF
TRBD2	14	few	TRBJ2-1	TRBV29-1	TGCAGCGTTGCCCCCAGCGGGAGATACAATGAGCAGTTCTTC	CSVAPSGRYNEQFF